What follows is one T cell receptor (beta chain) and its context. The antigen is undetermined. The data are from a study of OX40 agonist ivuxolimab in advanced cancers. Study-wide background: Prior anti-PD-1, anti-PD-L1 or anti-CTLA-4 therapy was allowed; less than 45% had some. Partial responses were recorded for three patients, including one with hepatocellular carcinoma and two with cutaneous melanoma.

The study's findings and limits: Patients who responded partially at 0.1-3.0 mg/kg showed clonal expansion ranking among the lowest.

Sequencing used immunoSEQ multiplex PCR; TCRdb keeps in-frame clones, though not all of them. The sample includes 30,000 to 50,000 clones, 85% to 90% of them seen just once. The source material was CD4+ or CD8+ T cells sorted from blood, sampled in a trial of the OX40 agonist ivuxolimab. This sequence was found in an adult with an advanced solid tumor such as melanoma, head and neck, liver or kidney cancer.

The CDR3 loop is CASSLYGQTGTRNTEAFF. The CDR3 DNA follows: TGTGCCAGCAGCTTGTATGGTCAGACAGGGACGAGGAACACTGAAGCTTTCTTT. The chain couples TRBV5-4 to TRBJ1-1; TRBD1 matches at 7 bases. V shed 1 base and J 1 base; nucleotides not matched to a gene: 13. This CDR3 region has 18 residues. CDR1 and CDR2 (germline): SGHNT, YYREEE (reference sequence).